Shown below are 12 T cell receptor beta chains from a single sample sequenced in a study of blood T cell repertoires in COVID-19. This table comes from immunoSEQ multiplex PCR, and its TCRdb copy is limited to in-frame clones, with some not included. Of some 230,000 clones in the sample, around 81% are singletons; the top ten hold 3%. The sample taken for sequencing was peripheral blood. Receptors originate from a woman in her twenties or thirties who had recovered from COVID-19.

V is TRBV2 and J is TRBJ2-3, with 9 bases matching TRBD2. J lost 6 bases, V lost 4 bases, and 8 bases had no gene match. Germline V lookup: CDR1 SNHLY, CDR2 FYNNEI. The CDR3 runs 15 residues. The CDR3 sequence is CASSAPGLASDTQYF. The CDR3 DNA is TGTGCCAGCAGTGCTCCGGGACTAGCATCGGATACGCAGTATTTT.

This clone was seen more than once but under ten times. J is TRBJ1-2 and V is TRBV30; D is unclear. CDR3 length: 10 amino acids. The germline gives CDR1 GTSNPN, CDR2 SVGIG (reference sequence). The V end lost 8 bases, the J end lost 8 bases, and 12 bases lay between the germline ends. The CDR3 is CALRASGYTF. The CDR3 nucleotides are TGTGCCCTGCGTGCGTCCGGCTACACCTTC. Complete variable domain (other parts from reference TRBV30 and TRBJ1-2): SQTIHQWPATLVQPVGSPLSLECTVEGTSNPNLYWYRQAAGRGLQLLFYSVGIGQISSEVPQNLSASRPQDRQFILSSKKLLLSDSGFYLCALRASGYTFGSGTRLTVV.

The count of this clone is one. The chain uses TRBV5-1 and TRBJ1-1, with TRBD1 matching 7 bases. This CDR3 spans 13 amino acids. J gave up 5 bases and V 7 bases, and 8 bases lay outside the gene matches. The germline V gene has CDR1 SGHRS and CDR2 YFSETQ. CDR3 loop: CASGETGRTEAFF. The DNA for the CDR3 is TGCGCCAGCGGAGAGACAGGGCGAACTGAAGCTTTCTTT.

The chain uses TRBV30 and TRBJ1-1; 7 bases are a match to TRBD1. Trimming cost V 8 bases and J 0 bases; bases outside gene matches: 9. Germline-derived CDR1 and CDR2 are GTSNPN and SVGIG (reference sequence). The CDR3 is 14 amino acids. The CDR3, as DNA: TGTGCCACAGCAGTCGGGACAGTGAACACTGAAGCTTTCTTT. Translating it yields CATAVGTVNTEAFF.

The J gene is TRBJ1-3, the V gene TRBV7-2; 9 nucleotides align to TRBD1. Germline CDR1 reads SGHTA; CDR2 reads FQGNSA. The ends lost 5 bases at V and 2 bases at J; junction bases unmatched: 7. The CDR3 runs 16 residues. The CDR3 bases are TGTGCCAGCAGCCCGACGACAGGGGGAACTGGAAACACCATATATTTT. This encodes CASSPTTGGTGNTIYF.

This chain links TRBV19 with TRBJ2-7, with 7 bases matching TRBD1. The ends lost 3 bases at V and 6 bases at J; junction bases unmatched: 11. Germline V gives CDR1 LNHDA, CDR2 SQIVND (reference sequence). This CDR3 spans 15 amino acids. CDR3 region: CASSIGQAILLEQYF. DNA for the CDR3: TGTGCCAGTAGTATTGGACAGGCCATCCTCCTCGAGCAGTACTTC.

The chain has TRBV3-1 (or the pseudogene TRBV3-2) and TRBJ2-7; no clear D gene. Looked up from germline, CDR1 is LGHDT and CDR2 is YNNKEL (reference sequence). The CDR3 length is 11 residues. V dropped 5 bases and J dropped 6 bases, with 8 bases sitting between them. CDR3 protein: CASSSLAEQYF. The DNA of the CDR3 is TGTGCCAGCAGCTCCCTGGCCGAGCAGTACTTC.

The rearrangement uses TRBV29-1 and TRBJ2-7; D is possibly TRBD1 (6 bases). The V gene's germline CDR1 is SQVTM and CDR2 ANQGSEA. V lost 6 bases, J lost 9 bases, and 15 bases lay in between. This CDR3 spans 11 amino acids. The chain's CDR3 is CSVKQGPGQYF. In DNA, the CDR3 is TGCAGCGTGAAACAGGGTCCGGGGCAGTACTTC.

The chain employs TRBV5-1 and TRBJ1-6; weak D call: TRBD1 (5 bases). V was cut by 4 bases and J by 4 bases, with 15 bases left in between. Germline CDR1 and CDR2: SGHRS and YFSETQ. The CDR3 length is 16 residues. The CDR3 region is CASSKTVDGYNSPLHF. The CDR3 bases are TGCGCCAGCAGCAAGACAGTTGACGGGTATAATTCACCCCTCCACTTT.

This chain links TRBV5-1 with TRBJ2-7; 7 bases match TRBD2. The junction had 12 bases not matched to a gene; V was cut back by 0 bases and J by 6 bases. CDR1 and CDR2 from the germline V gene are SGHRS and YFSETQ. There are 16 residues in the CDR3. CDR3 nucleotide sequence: TGCGCCAGCAGCTTGGCTGGGGGAGGGGCTTTTTCCGAGCAGTACTTC. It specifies CASSLAGGGAFSEQYF.

CDR3 protein: CAWSAKGAGRETQYF. Here the CDR3 DNA reads TGTGCCTGGAGCGCTAAGGGGGCAGGCCGCGAGACCCAGTACTTC. The chain employs TRBV30 and TRBJ2-5; TRBD1 aligns across 7 bases. CDR1 and CDR2 (germline): GTSNPN, SVGIG (reference sequence). This CDR3 contains 15 residues. V shed 3 bases, J shed 5 bases, and the junction held 12 bases outside the gene matches. Full variable domain (rest looked up from reference TRBV30 and TRBJ2-5): SQTIHQWPATLVQPVGSPLSLECTVEGTSNPNLYWYRQAAGRGLQLLFYSVGIGQISSEVPQNLSASRPQDRQFILSSKKLLLSDSGFYLCAWSAKGAGRETQYFGPGTRLLVL.

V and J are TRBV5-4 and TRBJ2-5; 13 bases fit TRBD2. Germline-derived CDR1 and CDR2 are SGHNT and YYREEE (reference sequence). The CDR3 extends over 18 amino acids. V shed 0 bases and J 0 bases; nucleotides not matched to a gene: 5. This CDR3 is CASSLGGLAGINQETQYF. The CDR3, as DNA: TGTGCCAGCAGCTTGGGGGGACTAGCGGGAATTAACCAAGAGACCCAGTACTTC.